This entry lists 29 T cell receptor beta chains sequenced from one sample in a study of blood T cell repertoires in COVID-19. TCRdb keeps only in-frame clones here, not all; method: immunoSEQ multiplex PCR. The sample has under 350,000 clones; over 85% are singletons. Sequenced sample: PBMCs or T cells enriched from blood (not recorded which). The receptors derive from a man aged 55 to 70 who had recovered from COVID-19.

V gene TRBV19 combines with J gene TRBJ2-1; tentative D call: TRBD2 (7 bases). Germline V gene data show CDR1 as LNHDA and CDR2 as SQIVND (reference sequence). V lost 1 base to trimming and J lost 7 bases, with 17 bases between them. The CDR3 totals 16 residues. The CDR3 region is CASSIVTGGRENEQFF. DNA for the CDR3: TGTGCCAGTAGTATAGTAACGGGGGGCCGAGAGAATGAGCAGTTCTTC.

The chain employs TRBV5-6 and TRBJ2-1; the D gene is possibly TRBD1 (6 bases). Germline CDR1 SGHDT, CDR2 YYEEEE. Trimming took 4 bases from V and 2 from J, leaving 13 bases between them. This CDR3 contains 15 residues. The CDR3 region has the DNA TGTGCCAGCAGCCGAGGGGGTCAACCCTACAATGAGCAGTTCTTC. Its protein is CASSRGGQPYNEQFF.

The rearrangement joins TRBV7-8 to TRBJ1-1; TRBD1 is a possible D gene (6 bases). The V end lost 0 bases, the J end lost 1 base, and 15 bases lay between the germline ends. CDR1 and CDR2 from the germline V gene are SGHVS and FQNEAQ. The CDR3 sequence is 17 residues long. The CDR3 sequence is CASSLADRRSANTEAFF. Written as DNA, the CDR3 is TGTGCCAGCAGCTTAGCTGACAGGAGGTCTGCGAACACTGAAGCTTTCTTT.

This chain uses TRBV2 with TRBJ1-5, with D hard to call. The CDR3 length is 15 residues. Germline CDR1 reads SNHLY; CDR2 reads FYNNEI. Trimming took 6 bases from V and 4 from J, leaving 16 bases between them. CDR3 nucleotides: TGTGCCAGCAGGAGGTCGGCGGTCGTAAATCAGCCCCAGCATTTT. This sequence encodes CASRRSAVVNQPQHF.

DNA of the CDR3: TGTGCCAGCTCGCCGGGACACAACTCCAATCAGCCCCAGCATTTT. Translation: CASSPGHNSNQPQHF. V usage is TRBV19 and J usage is TRBJ1-5; the D gene is possibly TRBD1 (6 bases). V was trimmed by 9 bases and J by 3 bases, leaving 18 bases between them. Germline-derived CDR1 and CDR2 are LNHDA and SQIVND (reference sequence). The CDR3 covers 15 residues.

In its sample, this clone was seen once. This rearrangement joins TRBV7-9 to TRBJ1-2, with TRBD1 matching over 12 bases. CDR3 size: 15 residues. Trimming cost V 4 bases and J 5 bases; bases outside gene matches: 5. Germline V gene lookup returns CDR1 SEHNR and CDR2 FQNEAQ (reference sequence). The CDR3 DNA sequence: TGTGCCAGCAGCTCGCAGGGACAGGGGGCATATGGCTACACCTTC. This translates into CASSSQGQGAYGYTF.

The chain couples TRBV7-2 to TRBJ2-5; D is undetermined. The germline V gene has CDR1 SGHTA and CDR2 FQGNSA. CDR3 length: 14 residues. The germline V and J ends were trimmed by 0 bases and 5 bases, with 10 bases remaining between them. The CDR3 reads CASSLAGAGETQYF. In nucleotides, the CDR3 is TGTGCCAGCAGCTTAGCGGGTGCCGGGGAGACCCAGTACTTC.

The V and J genes are TRBV3-1 (or the pseudogene TRBV3-2) and TRBJ1-2; TRBD1 matches 7 bases. The CDR3 covers 14 residues. Germline trimming cut 3 bases from V and 4 bases from J; bases unmatched to any gene: 5. Germline CDR1 reads LGHDT; CDR2 reads YNNKEL (reference sequence). CDR3 bases: TGTGCCAGCAGCCAGGTGACAGGGACCTATGGCTACACCTTC. Translation gives CASSQVTGTYGYTF.

V is TRBV25-1 and J is TRBJ2-1, with no clear D. This CDR3 comprises 11 residues. V lost 4 bases, J lost 4 bases, and 2 bases lay in between. Germline V gene sequence: CDR1 MGHDK, CDR2 SYGVNS. CDR3 residues: CASSAYNEQFF. CDR3 coding DNA: TGTGCCAGCAGTGCGTACAATGAGCAGTTCTTC.

The CDR3 is CAWSDSYEQYF. The CDR3, as DNA: TGTGCCTGGTCTGACAGCTACGAGCAGTACTTC. The V and J genes are TRBV30 and TRBJ2-7; D might be TRBD1 (5 bases). Trimming stripped 5 bases from V and 3 bases from J, with 8 bases between. Germline values: CDR1 GTSNPN, CDR2 SVGIG (reference sequence). This CDR3 region has 11 residues.

The genes are TRBV20-1 and TRBJ1-5; TRBD1 is a possible D gene (5 bases). V was shortened by 3 bases and J by 1 base, with 10 bases between the two germline ends. This CDR3 has 14 amino acids. Germline CDR1 reads DFQATT; CDR2 reads SNEGSKA (reference sequence). CDR3 coding DNA: TGCAGTGCTAGTGGGCGGGGGAGCAATCAGCCCCAGCATTTT. Amino acid sequence: CSASGRGSNQPQHF.

J is TRBJ1-2 and V is TRBV6-2 or TRBV6-3, with 8 bases fitting TRBD1. The CDR3 totals 15 residues. The germline V gene encodes CDR1 MNHEY and CDR2 SVGEGT. V shed 4 bases, J shed 8 bases, and the junction held 12 bases outside the gene matches. The CDR3 loop is CASSSPTRTGKGYTF. In DNA form, the CDR3 reads TGTGCCAGCAGTTCACCGACGAGGACAGGGAAGGGCTACACCTTC.

The chain uses TRBV14 and TRBJ1-2, with TRBD1 matching 7 bases. V dropped 3 bases and J dropped 7; count of bases not matched to a gene: 5. The CDR3 is 13 residues long. Germline V gene sequence: CDR1 SGHDN, CDR2 FVKESK. The CDR3 sequence: CASSHQQGSGYTF. The CDR3, as DNA: TGTGCCAGCAGCCACCAACAGGGGTCTGGCTACACCTTC.

CDR3 DNA sequence: TGTGCCAGCAGTTTATCCCGGACAGCCCCCTATGGCTACACCTTC. This encodes CASSLSRTAPYGYTF. The chain employs TRBV27 and TRBJ1-2; D is perhaps TRBD1 (6 bases). The length of the CDR3 is 15 residues. Germline CDR1 and CDR2: MNHEY and SMNVEV (reference sequence). Trimming shortened V by 0 bases and J by 4 bases, and 12 bases separated the two germline ends.

The chain recombines TRBV19 with TRBJ1-6; a possible D gene is TRBD1 (5 bases). The CDR3 contains 13 residues. CDR1 and CDR2 (germline): LNHDA, SQIVND (reference sequence). V lost 8 bases and J lost 5, with 10 bases in between. Here the CDR3 reads CASGQQNNSPLHF. In DNA, the CDR3 is TGTGCCAGTGGACAACAAAATAATTCACCCCTCCACTTT.

The rearrangement joins TRBV29-1 to TRBJ2-3; 10 nucleotides match TRBD2. Trimming removed 4 bases from V and 3 bases from J; junction bases left unmatched: 1. Germline CDR1 and CDR2: SQVTM and ANQGSEA. The CDR3 runs 13 residues. In DNA, the CDR3 is TGCAGCGTTGGTAGCGGGAGGACAGATACGCAGTATTTT. Translating gives CSVGSGRTDTQYF.

The chain uses TRBV6-5 and TRBJ2-5; 7 bases line up with TRBD1. Looked up from germline, CDR1 is MNHEY and CDR2 is SVGAGI. With 5 bases clipped from V and 5 bases from J, the junction kept 11 bases outside the gene matches. The CDR3 has 15 residues. The DNA for the CDR3 is TGTGCCAGCAGTCTTAGTCAGGGGGTCTGGGAGACCCAGTACTTC. Translating gives CASSLSQGVWETQYF.

This clone was detected once. The CDR3 coding sequence is TGTGCCAGCAGCTTGGCCGGAGCGGGTGCCACCTACGAGCAGTACTTC. The encoded protein is CASSLAGAGATYEQYF. V and J are TRBV5-4 and TRBJ2-7, with a weak D call TRBD2 (6 bases). CDR1 and CDR2 from the germline V gene are SGHNT and YYREEE (reference sequence). With 0 bases removed from V and 2 bases from J, the gap between germline ends came to 15 bases. The CDR3 length is 16 residues.

The V gene is TRBV11-3, the J gene TRBJ1-1; D possibly corresponds to TRBD1 (6 bases). Germline V lookup: CDR1 SGHNT, CDR2 YENEEA. This CDR3 contains 14 residues. V was trimmed by 5 bases and J by 4 bases, leaving 14 bases between them. CDR3 sequence (DNA): TGTGCCAGCAGCCGTACGGGACATACCACTGAAGCTTTCTTT. This translates into CASSRTGHTTEAFF.

The chain has TRBV5-1 and TRBJ1-4; unclear D gene. The CDR3 runs 14 residues. V was cut by 2 bases and J by 0 bases, with 5 bases left in between. Germline lookup yields CDR1 SGHRS and CDR2 YFSETQ. The CDR3 here is CASSFQSTNEKLFF. CDR3 nucleotide sequence: TGCGCCAGCAGCTTCCAGTCAACTAATGAAAAACTGTTTTTT.

The V gene is TRBV5-4, the J gene TRBJ2-1, with D perhaps TRBD1 (5 bases). The germline V gene encodes CDR1 SGHNT and CDR2 YYREEE (reference sequence). The V gene lost 10 bases and the J gene lost 3 bases, with 14 bases spanning the gap. The CDR3 covers 13 residues. CDR3 region: CALSQGNYNEQFF. CDR3 DNA: TGTGCCCTCTCCCAGGGTAACTACAATGAGCAGTTCTTC.

This sequence joins TRBV27 and TRBJ1-2; possibly TRBD1 for D (6 bases). CDR3 length equals 14 residues. Germline assignment: CDR1 MNHEY and CDR2 SMNVEV (reference sequence). The V gene lost 3 bases and the J gene lost 6 bases, with 14 bases spanning the gap. Here the CDR3 reads CASSFGGGENGYTF. CDR3 DNA: TGTGCCAGCAGTTTTGGAGGGGGGGAGAATGGCTACACCTTC.

V and J are TRBV2 and TRBJ2-2; D is ambiguous. Per the germline V gene, CDR1 is SNHLY and CDR2 is FYNNEI. This CDR3 spans 14 amino acids. The V end was cut by 0 bases, the J end by 4 bases, with 6 bases between. The CDR3 here is CASSEARLTGELFF. As DNA, the CDR3 is TGTGCCAGCAGTGAAGCTAGACTCACCGGGGAGCTGTTTTTT.

The J gene is TRBJ2-2, the V gene TRBV27; perhaps TRBD1 as D (6 bases). The V end lost 5 bases, the J end lost 6 bases, and 13 bases lay between the germline ends. The CDR3 extends over 14 amino acids. CDR1 and CDR2 (germline): MNHEY, SMNVEV (reference sequence). The CDR3 DNA sequence: TGTGCCAGCAGTAGAAGACAGGTACCCGGGGAGCTGTTTTTT. Protein sequence: CASSRRQVPGELFF.

The chain joins TRBV1 to TRBJ2-7; TRBD2 was called by the table and not checked on the DNA. TRBV1 counts as a pseudogene. This CDR3 region has 17 residues. This CDR3 reads CTNLPPPGGENTYEQYF. The CDR3 DNA sequence: TGCACCAACCTACCGCCGCCGGGGGGCGAAAACACCTACGAGCAGTACTTC.

Here the CDR3 DNA reads TGTGCCAGTAGTAATATACTAGGAAATTACGAGCAGTACTTC. Encoded protein: CASSNILGNYEQYF. The gene calls are TRBV19 and TRBJ2-7; the D gene is possibly TRBD2 (5 bases). With 4 bases removed from V and 4 bases from J, the gap between germline ends came to 14 bases. CDR1 and CDR2 (germline): LNHDA, SQIVND (reference sequence). The CDR3 is 14 residues long. Full variable domain (remainder filled in from reference TRBV19 and TRBJ2-7): DGGITQSPKYLFRKEGQNVTLSCEQNLNHDAMYWYRQDPGQGLRLIYYSQIVNDFQKGDIAEGYSVSREKKESFPLTVTSAQKNPTAFYLCASSNILGNYEQYFGPGTRLTVT.

This clone was observed many times. This chain joins TRBV28 and TRBJ2-7, with 7 bases that match TRBD2. Germline CDR1 and CDR2: MDHEN and SYDVKM. This CDR3 region has 17 residues. Unmatched junction bases numbered 17, after V lost 7 bases and J lost 2 bases. CDR3 sequence reads: CASTGLVPWEWAYEQYF. CDR3 sequence (DNA): TGTGCCAGCACCGGACTAGTCCCATGGGAGTGGGCCTACGAGCAGTACTTC. Full variable domain (remainder filled in from reference TRBV28 and TRBJ2-7): DVKVTQSSRYLVKRTGEKVFLECVQDMDHENMFWYRQDPGLGLRLIYFSYDVKMKEKGDIPEGYSVSREKKERFSLILESASTNQTSMYLCASTGLVPWEWAYEQYFGPGTRLTVT.

The V call is TRBV27, the J call TRBJ2-3, with 7 nucleotides matching TRBD1. The CDR3 runs 14 residues. The J segment lost 3 bases and the V segment lost 5 bases, leaving 5 bases of the junction unmatched. Germline lookup yields CDR1 MNHEY and CDR2 SMNVEV (reference sequence). CDR3 coding DNA: TGTGCCAGCAGTCTATACAGGGGTACAGATACGCAGTATTTT. Protein: CASSLYRGTDTQYF.

The chain uses TRBV12-5 and TRBJ2-1, with 12 positions matching TRBD2. Germline CDR1 LGHNT, CDR2 FRNRAP. V shed 6 bases and J 0 bases; nucleotides not matched to a gene: 9. CDR3 length equals 18 residues. The CDR3 reads CASGQLAGGGSSYNEQFF. CDR3 nucleotide sequence: TGTGCTAGTGGCCAGCTAGCGGGAGGGGGGAGCTCCTACAATGAGCAGTTCTTC.